The 25 T cell receptor beta chains below come from one sample, sequenced in a study of cytomegalovirus exposure and HLA in healthy donors. The PCR contained 60 Vbeta and 13 Jbeta primers. Profiled with immunoSEQ multiplex PCR; TCRdb holds only in-frame clones, not every one. The sample holds around 150,000 clones, 82% seen once. Sequencing was performed on PBMCs. The receptor set was obtained from a girl aged 5-17 years in good health and CMV-seropositive.

This clone was recorded a few times. The V gene is TRBV7-2, the J gene TRBJ1-2; 7 bases map to TRBD1. Losses at the gene ends were 4 bases for V and 4 bases for J; bases not matched to a gene: 3. Germline assignment: CDR1 SGHTA and CDR2 FQGNSA. The CDR3 covers 13 residues. CDR3 sequence (DNA): TGTGCCAGCAGCTCGGACAGGTTCTATGGCTACACCTTC. It specifies CASSSDRFYGYTF. The whole variable domain, remainder taken from reference TRBV7-2 and TRBJ1-2, is GAGVSQSPSNKVTEKGKDVELRCDPISGHTALYWYRQSLGQGLEFLIYFQGNSAPDKSGLPSDRFSAERTGGSVSTLTIQRTQQEDSAVYLCASSSDRFYGYTFGSGTRLTVV.

This clone has just a few counts. This sequence joins TRBV27 and TRBJ2-7; TRBD2 agrees at 14 bases. The V gene's germline CDR1 is MNHEY and CDR2 SMNVEV (reference sequence). V lost 4 bases, J lost 5 bases, and 4 bases stayed unmatched. The CDR3 is 15 residues long. The CDR3 reads CASSWTSGGIHEQYF. The CDR3 bases are TGTGCCAGCAGTTGGACTAGCGGGGGGATCCACGAGCAGTACTTC.

CDR3 residues: CASSFGVRRGPNEKLFF. The CDR3 bases are TGTGCCAGCAGTTTTGGTGTTCGCAGGGGGCCTAATGAAAAACTGTTTTTT. The chain is built from TRBV28 and TRBJ1-4; 8 nucleotides match TRBD1. In germline, CDR1 is MDHEN, CDR2 SYDVKM. The ends lost 3 bases at V and 3 bases at J; junction bases unmatched: 9. The CDR3 has 17 residues.

This chain uses TRBV30 with TRBJ1-1, with a weak D call TRBD1 (5 bases). V lost 4 bases and J lost 0, with 24 bases in between. From germline, CDR1 is GTSNPN and CDR2 SVGIG (reference sequence). The CDR3 sequence is 18 residues long. The CDR3 DNA reads TGTGCCTGGACCTCCGACCTCTCCTTGGGGCTGATGAACACTGAAGCTTTCTTT. Protein: CAWTSDLSLGLMNTEAFF.

This clone was detected once. The gene calls are TRBV11-2 and TRBJ1-1; D unresolved. The CDR3 is 11 residues long. V was cut by 7 bases and J by 7 bases, with 10 bases left in between. Germline-derived CDR1 and CDR2 are SGHAT and FQNNGV. In DNA, the CDR3 is TGTGCCAGCACCCTCGCGGGTGAAGCTTTCTTT. Its translation: CASTLAGEAFF.

About this clone itself: Different DNA sequences within this sample yield the same CDR3. V usage is TRBV29-1 and J usage is TRBJ2-7; 7 positions match TRBD1. This CDR3 region has 11 residues. Germline loops: CDR1 SQVTM, CDR2 ANQGSEA. V shed 7 bases and J 3 bases; nucleotides not matched to a gene: 3. The CDR3 sequence: CSGGQDYEQYF. As DNA, the CDR3 is TGCAGCGGAGGACAGGACTACGAGCAGTACTTC.

The chain has TRBV9 and TRBJ2-3; D gene uncertain. Germline loops: CDR1 SGDLS, CDR2 YYNGEE. The CDR3 has 13 residues. V was cut by 3 bases and J by 0 bases, with 5 bases left in between. The CDR3 sequence: CASSETSTDTQYF. CDR3 bases: TGTGCCAGCAGCGAGACAAGCACAGATACGCAGTATTTT.

The genes are TRBV9 and TRBJ1-2; no clear D. Germline lookup yields CDR1 SGDLS and CDR2 YYNGEE. The CDR3 is 14 residues long. Deletions cut 2 bases from V and 2 bases from J, with 10 bases between. The CDR3 nucleotides are TGTGCCAGCAGCGTGGCTTCAGAAAACTATGGCTACACCTTC. Its protein product is CASSVASENYGYTF.

V is TRBV28 and J is TRBJ2-7, with 13 bases matching TRBD2. The CDR3 is 16 residues long. Unmatched junction bases numbered 8, after V lost 5 bases and J lost 4 bases. Germline loops: CDR1 MDHEN, CDR2 SYDVKM. CDR3 coding DNA: TGTGCCAGCAGTAGACCACTAGCGGGGGGGGTATACGAGCAGTACTTC. Amino acid sequence: CASSRPLAGGVYEQYF.

The chain recombines TRBV7-6 with TRBJ1-4; 11 nucleotides align to TRBD1. Per the germline V gene, CDR1 is SGHVS and CDR2 is FNYEAQ. This CDR3 is built from 14 residues. Trimming at V came to 4 bases and at J to 6 bases, leaving 1 base not matched to a gene. The CDR3 here is CASSWDRGDEKLFF. For the CDR3, the DNA is TGTGCCAGCAGCTGGGACAGGGGGGATGAAAAACTGTTTTTT.

The chain carries TRBV5-1 and TRBJ2-3; weak D call: TRBD1 (6 bases). CDR1 SGHRS and CDR2 YFSETQ come from the germline V gene. The V gene lost 4 bases and the J gene lost 2 bases, with 14 bases spanning the gap. This CDR3 contains 15 residues. CDR3 sequence reads: CASSPDRFSTDTQYF. For the CDR3, the DNA is TGCGCCAGCAGCCCGGACAGATTTTCCACAGATACGCAGTATTTT.

This clone was observed once. The junction and the germline gene differ at one end; a read error may be behind it. The chain uses TRBV7-9 and TRBJ1-1; D is uncertain. CDR1 is SEHNR, CDR2 FQNEAQ, per germline (reference sequence). This CDR3 contains 15 residues. The CDR3 DNA is TGTTCCAGCAGCTTAGCACGGTCTGCATACACTGAAGCTTTCTTT. This gives the protein CSSSLARSAYTEAFF.

The chain couples TRBV19 to TRBJ1-2; TRBD1 matches 8 bases. This CDR3 is 15 amino acids long. The J segment lost 4 bases and the V segment lost 3 bases, leaving 7 bases of the junction unmatched. Germline-derived CDR1 and CDR2 are LNHDA and SQIVND (reference sequence). CDR3 in amino acids: CASSMSDRGLYGYTF. DNA for the CDR3: TGTGCCAGTAGTATGTCTGACAGGGGACTCTATGGCTACACCTTC. Together with reference TRBV19 and TRBJ1-2, the CDR3 gives the full variable domain: DGGITQSPKYLFRKEGQNVTLSCEQNLNHDAMYWYRQDPGQGLRLIYYSQIVNDFQKGDIAEGYSVSREKKESFPLTVTSAQKNPTAFYLCASSMSDRGLYGYTFGSGTRLTVV.

The chain couples TRBV9 to TRBJ2-6; tentatively, D is TRBD2 (7 bases). The CDR3 is 15 amino acids. CDR1 is SGDLS, CDR2 YYNGEE, per germline. Deletions cut 7 bases from V and 2 bases from J, with 13 bases between. The CDR3 protein is CASGGAGAGANVLTF. The CDR3 DNA follows: TGTGCCAGCGGGGGGGCGGGGGCTGGGGCCAACGTCCTGACTTTC. The complete variable domain, with remaining parts taken from reference TRBV9 and TRBJ2-6, reads DSGVTQTPKHLITATGQRVTLRCSPRSGDLSVYWYQQSLDQGLQFLIQYYNGEERAKGNILERFSAQQFPDLHSELNLSSLELGDSALYFCASGGAGAGANVLTFGAGSRLTVL.

This clone was seen only once. The chain employs TRBV7-9 and TRBJ2-3, with 7 bases lining up with TRBD2. Germline-derived CDR1 and CDR2 are SEHNR and FQNEAQ (reference sequence). Trimming removed 3 bases from V and 0 bases from J; junction bases left unmatched: 0. This CDR3 has 14 amino acids. The CDR3: CASSLRGSTDTQYF. The CDR3 coding sequence is TGTGCCAGCAGCTTGCGGGGGAGCACAGATACGCAGTATTTT.

The CDR3 sequence: CASSFPSGTGVGNEQFF. DNA for the CDR3: TGTGCCAGCAGCTTTCCTTCCGGGACAGGGGTAGGCAATGAGCAGTTCTTC. The rearrangement uses TRBV7-9 and TRBJ2-1; 10 nucleotides line up with TRBD1. CDR3 length equals 17 residues. With V trimmed by 3 bases and J by 6 bases, 11 bases remained unmatched. CDR1 SEHNR and CDR2 FQNEAQ come from the germline V gene (reference sequence).

This clone was counted between two and nine times. CDR3 sequence reads: CASSGVNYGYTF. For the CDR3, the DNA is TGTGCCAGCAGCGGGGTTAACTATGGCTACACCTTC. The chain uses TRBV6-1 and TRBJ1-2, with unresolved D. The CDR3 has 12 residues. Trimming shortened V by 6 bases and J by 1 base, and 6 bases separated the two germline ends. CDR1 is MNHNS, CDR2 SASEGT, per germline.

V and J are TRBV11-2 and TRBJ1-3; weak D call: TRBD1 (6 bases). CDR3 length: 15 amino acids. The V end was cut by 6 bases, the J end by 0 bases, with 12 bases between. Per germline, CDR1 SGHAT and CDR2 FQNNGV. The DNA of the CDR3 is TGTGCCAGCAGGAATTACAGGGACTCTGGAAACACCATATATTTT. Translating it yields CASRNYRDSGNTIYF.

To note about this clone: An end of the junction does not agree with germline; a read error may underlie this. J is TRBJ1-2 and V is TRBV7-9, with 10 bases matching TRBD1. The CDR3 is made up of 16 amino acids. The germline V gene has CDR1 SEHNR and CDR2 FQNEAQ (reference sequence). The chain's CDR3 is CSSSLVTGGAGYGYTF. CDR3 coding DNA: TGTTCCAGCAGCTTAGTGACAGGGGGCGCTGGCTATGGCTACACCTTC. Variable domain in full (rest from reference TRBV7-9 and TRBJ1-2): DTGVSQNPRHKITKRGQNVTFRCDPISEHNRLYWYRQTLGQGPEFLTYFQNEAQLEKSRLLSDRFSAERPKGSFSTLEIQRTEQGDSAMYLCSSSLVTGGAGYGYTFGSGTRLTVV.

The chain carries TRBV27 and TRBJ1-1; 12 positions agree with TRBD1. With V trimmed by 2 bases and J by 6 bases, 10 bases remained unmatched. Germline CDR1 is MNHEY and CDR2 is SMNVEV (reference sequence). The CDR3 totals 17 residues. The CDR3 loop reads CASSLRFLGTGGSEAFF. The CDR3 DNA sequence: TGTGCCAGCAGTTTACGATTCTTGGGGACAGGGGGCTCTGAAGCTTTCTTT.

V usage is TRBV30 and J usage is TRBJ1-2; D not resolved. Germline loops: CDR1 GTSNPN, CDR2 SVGIG (reference sequence). The V gene lost 3 bases and the J gene lost 6 bases, with 14 bases spanning the gap. The CDR3 totals 13 residues. This CDR3 reads CAWSPPGIDGYTF. CDR3 coding DNA: TGTGCCTGGAGCCCACCGGGAATAGATGGCTACACCTTC.

This clone has just one count. The chain combines TRBV9 with TRBJ2-1; 12 nucleotides align to TRBD2. The CDR3 loop spans 14 amino acids. Germline V CDR1 and CDR2: SGDLS, YYNGEE. J lost 7 bases, V lost 3 bases, and 2 bases had no gene match. The CDR3 DNA is TGTGCCAGCAGCGGGACTAGCGGGATAAATGAGCAGTTCTTC. Its translation: CASSGTSGINEQFF.

The chain has TRBV2 and TRBJ2-5, with 10 positions matching TRBD2. This CDR3 is 15 amino acids long. From germline, CDR1 is SNHLY and CDR2 FYNNEI. Trimming cost V 6 bases and J 6 bases; bases outside gene matches: 10. The CDR3 spells CASRMTSGPGKTQYF. In DNA form, the CDR3 reads TGTGCCAGCAGAATGACTAGCGGGCCAGGGAAGACCCAGTACTTC.

This chain links TRBV4-1 with TRBJ2-7; D might be TRBD1 (5 bases). The CDR3 runs 14 residues. Trimming took 0 bases from V and 5 from J, leaving 11 bases between them. Germline V gene lookup returns CDR1 MGHRA and CDR2 YSYEKL. The CDR3 coding sequence is TGCGCCAGCAGCCAAGAGGGGCTTTCCAACGAGCAGTACTTC. Amino acid sequence: CASSQEGLSNEQYF.

The V and J genes are TRBV5-3 and TRBJ1-3; D is ambiguous. TRBV5-3 is treated as an ORF (open reading frame) with a function not yet certain. The CDR3 is 16 amino acids. Between the trimmed V and J ends, which lost 4 bases and 0 bases, there was a span of 14 bases. CDR3 region: CARSRAEGGSGNTIYF. DNA for the CDR3: TGTGCCAGAAGCCGGGCGGAGGGTGGCTCTGGAAACACCATATATTTT.